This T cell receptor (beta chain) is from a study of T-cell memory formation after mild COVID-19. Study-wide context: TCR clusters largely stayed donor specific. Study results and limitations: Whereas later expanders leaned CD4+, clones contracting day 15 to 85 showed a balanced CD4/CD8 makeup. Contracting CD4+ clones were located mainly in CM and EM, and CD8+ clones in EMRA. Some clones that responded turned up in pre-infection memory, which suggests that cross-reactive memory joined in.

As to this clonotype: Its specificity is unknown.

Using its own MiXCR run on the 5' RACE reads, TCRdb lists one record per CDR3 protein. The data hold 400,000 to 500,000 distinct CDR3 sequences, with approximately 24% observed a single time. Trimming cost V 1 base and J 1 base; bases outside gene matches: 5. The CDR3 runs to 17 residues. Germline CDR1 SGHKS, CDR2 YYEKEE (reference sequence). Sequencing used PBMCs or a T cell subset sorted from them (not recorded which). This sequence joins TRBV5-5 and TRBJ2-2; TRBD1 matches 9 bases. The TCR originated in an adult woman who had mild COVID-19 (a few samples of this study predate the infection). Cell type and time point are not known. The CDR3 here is CASSLRGGQGNTGELFF. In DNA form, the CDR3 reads TGTGCCAGCAGCTTGAGGGGGGGACAGGGGAACACCGGGGAGCTGTTTTTT.